This record concerns one TCR beta chain sequence. Germline V CDR1 and CDR2: DFQATT, SNEGSKA (reference sequence). This CDR3 is 16 amino acids long. V shed 3 bases and J shed 0 bases, with 15 bases lying between them. This sample stems from a study of blood T cell repertoires in COVID-19. Sequencing was performed with immunoSEQ multiplex PCR; in TCRdb, only in-frame clones are kept and a portion is missing. The sample has 350,000 to 450,000 clones, around 87% seen once. What was sequenced was peripheral blood. This TCR was sampled from a woman aged 55-69 years with COVID-19, enrolled during active disease. The chain couples TRBV20-1 to TRBJ1-5; D is perhaps TRBD1 (5 bases). In DNA form, the CDR3 reads TGCAGTGCTAGTGTTGTAGGGGCACATAGCAATCAGCCCCAGCATTTT. It is translated as CSASVVGAHSNQPQHF.